This T cell receptor beta chain is from a study of patients and donors after allogeneic stem cell transplantation. TCRdb called the RT-PCR reads again in MiXCR, with one record for every CDR3 protein. The sample consists of roughly 960,000 distinct CDR3 sequences, about a sixth of them appearing once. This CDR3 comprises 15 residues. Trimming cost V 0 bases and J 0 bases, with 10 bases left between them. CDR1 SGDLS and CDR2 YYNGEE come from the germline V gene. The sequencing input was blood, either unsorted or a sorted T cell fraction (not recorded which). This chain uses TRBV9 with TRBJ2-7, with no clear D. This receptor was identified in a human donor who was either an allogeneic HSCT recipient or a stem cell or donor lymphocyte infusion donor (not recorded which). It is not recorded whose cells these are; they may come from a transplant donor. The CDR3 protein is CASSVAWGSSYEQYF. The CDR3 DNA is TGTGCCAGCAGCGTAGCTTGGGGTAGCTCCTACGAGCAGTACTTC.